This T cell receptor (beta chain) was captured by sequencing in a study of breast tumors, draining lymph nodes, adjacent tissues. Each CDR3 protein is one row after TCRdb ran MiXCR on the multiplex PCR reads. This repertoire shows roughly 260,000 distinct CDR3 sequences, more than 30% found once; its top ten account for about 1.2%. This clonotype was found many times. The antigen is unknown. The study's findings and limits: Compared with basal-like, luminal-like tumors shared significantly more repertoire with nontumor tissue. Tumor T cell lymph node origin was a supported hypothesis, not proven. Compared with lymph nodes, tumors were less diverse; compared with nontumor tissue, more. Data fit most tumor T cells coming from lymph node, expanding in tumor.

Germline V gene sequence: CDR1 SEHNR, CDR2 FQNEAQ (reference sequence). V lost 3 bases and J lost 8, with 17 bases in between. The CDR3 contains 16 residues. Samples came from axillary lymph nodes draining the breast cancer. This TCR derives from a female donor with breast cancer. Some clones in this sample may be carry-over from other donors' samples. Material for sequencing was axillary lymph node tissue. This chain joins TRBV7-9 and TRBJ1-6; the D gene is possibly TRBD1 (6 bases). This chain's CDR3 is CASSFGGARNHSPLHF. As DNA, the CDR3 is TGTGCCAGCAGCTTCGGGGGGGCGCGGAACCATTCACCCCTCCACTTT.